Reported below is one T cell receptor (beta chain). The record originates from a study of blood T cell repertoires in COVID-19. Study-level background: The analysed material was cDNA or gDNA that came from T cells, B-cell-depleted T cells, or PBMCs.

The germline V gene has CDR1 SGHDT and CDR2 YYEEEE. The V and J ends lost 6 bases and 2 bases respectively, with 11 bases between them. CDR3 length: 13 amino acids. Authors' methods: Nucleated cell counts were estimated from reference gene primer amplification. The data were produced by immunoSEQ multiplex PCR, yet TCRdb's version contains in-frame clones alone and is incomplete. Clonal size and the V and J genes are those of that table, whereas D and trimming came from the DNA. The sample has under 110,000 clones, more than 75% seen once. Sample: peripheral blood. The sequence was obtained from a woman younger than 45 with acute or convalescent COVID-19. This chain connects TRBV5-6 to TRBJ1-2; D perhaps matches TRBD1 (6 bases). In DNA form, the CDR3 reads TGTGCCAGCACCCCGACAGGAAACTATGGCTACACCTTC. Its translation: CASTPTGNYGYTF. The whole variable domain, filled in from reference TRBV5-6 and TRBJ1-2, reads DAGVTQSPTHLIKTRGQQVTLRCSPKSGHDTVSWYQQALGQGPQFIFQYYEEEERQRGNFPDRFSGHQFPNYSSELNVNALLLGDSALYLCASTPTGNYGYTFGSGTRLTVV.